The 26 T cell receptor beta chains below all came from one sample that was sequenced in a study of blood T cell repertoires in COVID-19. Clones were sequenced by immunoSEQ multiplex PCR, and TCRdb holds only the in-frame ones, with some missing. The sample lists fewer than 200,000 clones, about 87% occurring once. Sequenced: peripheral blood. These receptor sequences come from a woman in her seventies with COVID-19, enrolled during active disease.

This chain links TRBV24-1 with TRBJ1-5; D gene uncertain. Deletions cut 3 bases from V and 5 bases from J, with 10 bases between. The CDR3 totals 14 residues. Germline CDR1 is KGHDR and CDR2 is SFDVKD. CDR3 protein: CATSDPGSYQPQHF. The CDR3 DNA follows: TGTGCCACCAGTGATCCGGGGAGTTATCAGCCCCAGCATTTT.

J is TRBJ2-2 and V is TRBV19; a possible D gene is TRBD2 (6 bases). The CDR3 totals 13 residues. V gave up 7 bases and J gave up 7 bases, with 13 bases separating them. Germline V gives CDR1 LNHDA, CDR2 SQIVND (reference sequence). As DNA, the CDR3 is TGTGCCAGTACCGGGGACTGGGTCGGGGAGCTGTTTTTT. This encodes CASTGDWVGELFF.

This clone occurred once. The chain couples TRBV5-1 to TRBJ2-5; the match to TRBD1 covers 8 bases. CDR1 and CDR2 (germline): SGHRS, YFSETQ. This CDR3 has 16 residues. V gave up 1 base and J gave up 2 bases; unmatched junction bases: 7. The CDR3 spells CASSLRDRKMQETQYF. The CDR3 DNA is TGCGCCAGCAGCTTGAGGGACAGGAAGATGCAAGAGACCCAGTACTTC.

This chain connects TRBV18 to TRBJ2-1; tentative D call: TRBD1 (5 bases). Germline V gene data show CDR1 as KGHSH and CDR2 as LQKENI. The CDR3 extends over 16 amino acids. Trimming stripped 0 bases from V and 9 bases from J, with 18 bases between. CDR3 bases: TGTGCCAGCTCACCACCGGGGCTCCCCCAAGGCGGTGAGCAGTTCTTC. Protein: CASSPPGLPQGGEQFF.

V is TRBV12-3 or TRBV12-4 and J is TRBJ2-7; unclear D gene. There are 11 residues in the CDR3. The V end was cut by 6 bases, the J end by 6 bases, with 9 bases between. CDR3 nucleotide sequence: TGTGCCAGCAGCCCCAAATCCGAGCAGTACTTC. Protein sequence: CASSPKSEQYF.

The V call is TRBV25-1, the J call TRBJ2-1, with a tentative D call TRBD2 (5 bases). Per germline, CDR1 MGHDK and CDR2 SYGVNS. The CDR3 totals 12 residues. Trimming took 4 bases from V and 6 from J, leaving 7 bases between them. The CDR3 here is CASSGGLNEQFF. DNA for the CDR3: TGTGCCAGCAGTGGCGGGCTCAATGAGCAGTTCTTC.

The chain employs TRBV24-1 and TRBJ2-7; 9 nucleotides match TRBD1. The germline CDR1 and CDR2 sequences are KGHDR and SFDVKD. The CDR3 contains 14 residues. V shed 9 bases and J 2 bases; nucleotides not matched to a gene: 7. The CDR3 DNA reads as TGTGCCACCCAGGACAGGGGCCCTCCCTACGAGCAGTACTTC. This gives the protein CATQDRGPPYEQYF.

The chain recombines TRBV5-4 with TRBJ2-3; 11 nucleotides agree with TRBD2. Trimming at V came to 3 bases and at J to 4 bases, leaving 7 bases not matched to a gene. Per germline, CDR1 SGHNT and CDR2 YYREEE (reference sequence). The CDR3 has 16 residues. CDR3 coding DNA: TGTGCCAGCAGCTCGAGGGCTAGCGGGAGGCCAGATACGCAGTATTTT. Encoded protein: CASSSRASGRPDTQYF.

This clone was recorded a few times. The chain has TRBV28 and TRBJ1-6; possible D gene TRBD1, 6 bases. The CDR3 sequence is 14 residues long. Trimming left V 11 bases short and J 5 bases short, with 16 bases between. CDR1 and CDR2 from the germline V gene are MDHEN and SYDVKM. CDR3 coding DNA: TGTGCCGGGGCGCGGACAGCTAATAATTCACCCCTCCACTTT. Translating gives CAGARTANNSPLHF.

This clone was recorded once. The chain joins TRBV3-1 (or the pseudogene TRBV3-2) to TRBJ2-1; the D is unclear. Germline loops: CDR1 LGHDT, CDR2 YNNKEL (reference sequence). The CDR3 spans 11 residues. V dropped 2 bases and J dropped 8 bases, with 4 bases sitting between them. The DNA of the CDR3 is TGTGCCAGCAGCCAATTAGATGAGCAGTTCTTC. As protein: CASSQLDEQFF.

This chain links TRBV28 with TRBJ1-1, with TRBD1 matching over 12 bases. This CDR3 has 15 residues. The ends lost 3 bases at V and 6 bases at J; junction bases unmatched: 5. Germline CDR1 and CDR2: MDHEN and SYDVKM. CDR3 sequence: CASSFRDRGLPEAFF. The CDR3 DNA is TGTGCCAGCAGTTTCCGGGACAGGGGGCTCCCTGAAGCTTTCTTT.

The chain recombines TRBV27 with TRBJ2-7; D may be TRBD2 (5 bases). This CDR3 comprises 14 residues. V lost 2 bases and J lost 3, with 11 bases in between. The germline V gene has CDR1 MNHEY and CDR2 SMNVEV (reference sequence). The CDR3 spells CASSLKASYYEQYF. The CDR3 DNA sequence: TGTGCCAGCAGTTTAAAGGCTAGCTACTACGAGCAGTACTTC.

The CDR3 nucleotides are TGTGCCAGCAGCTCCCTCCCCCTTGCGCGGGGAACCTACGAGCAGTACTTC. Protein product: CASSSLPLARGTYEQYF. The rearrangement joins TRBV5-5 to TRBJ2-7; TRBD2 is a possible D gene (6 bases). There are 17 residues in the CDR3. Per germline, CDR1 SGHKS and CDR2 YYEKEE (reference sequence). The V end was cut by 3 bases, the J end by 2 bases, with 21 bases between. The whole variable domain, filled in from reference TRBV5-5 and TRBJ2-7, reads DAGVTQSPTHLIKTRGQQVTLRCSPISGHKSVSWYQQVLGQGPQFIFQYYEKEERGRGNFPDRFSARQFPNYSSELNVNALLLGDSALYLCASSSLPLARGTYEQYFGPGTRLTVT.

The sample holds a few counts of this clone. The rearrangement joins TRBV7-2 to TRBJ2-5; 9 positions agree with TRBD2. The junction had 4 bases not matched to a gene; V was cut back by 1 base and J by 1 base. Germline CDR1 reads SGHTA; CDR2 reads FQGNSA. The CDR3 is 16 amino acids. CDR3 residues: CASSLVSSGTQETQYF. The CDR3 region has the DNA TGTGCCAGCAGCTTAGTCTCTAGCGGGACCCAAGAGACCCAGTACTTC.

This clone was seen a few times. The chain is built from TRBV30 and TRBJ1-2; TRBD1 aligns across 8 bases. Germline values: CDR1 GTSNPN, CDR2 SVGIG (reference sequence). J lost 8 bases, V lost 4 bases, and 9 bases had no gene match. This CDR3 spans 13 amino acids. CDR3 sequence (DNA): TGTGCCTGGACGAGTCAGGGGGCTTTCGGCTACACCTTC. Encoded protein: CAWTSQGAFGYTF. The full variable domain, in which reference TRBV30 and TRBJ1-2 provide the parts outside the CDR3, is SQTIHQWPATLVQPVGSPLSLECTVEGTSNPNLYWYRQAAGRGLQLLFYSVGIGQISSEVPQNLSASRPQDRQFILSSKKLLLSDSGFYLCAWTSQGAFGYTFGSGTRLTVV.

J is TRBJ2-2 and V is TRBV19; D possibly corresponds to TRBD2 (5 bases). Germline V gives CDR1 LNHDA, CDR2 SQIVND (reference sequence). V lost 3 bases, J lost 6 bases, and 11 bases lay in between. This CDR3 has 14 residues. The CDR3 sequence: CASSIRRAAGELFF. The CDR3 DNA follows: TGTGCCAGTAGTATCCGGCGGGCGGCCGGGGAGCTGTTTTTT.

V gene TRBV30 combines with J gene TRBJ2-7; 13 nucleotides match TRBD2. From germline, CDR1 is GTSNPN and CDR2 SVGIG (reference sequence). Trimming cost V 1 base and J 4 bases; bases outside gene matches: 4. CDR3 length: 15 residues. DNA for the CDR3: TGTGCCTGGAGTGCCCTGACTAGCGGGAGGTACGAGCAGTACTTC. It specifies CAWSALTSGRYEQYF.

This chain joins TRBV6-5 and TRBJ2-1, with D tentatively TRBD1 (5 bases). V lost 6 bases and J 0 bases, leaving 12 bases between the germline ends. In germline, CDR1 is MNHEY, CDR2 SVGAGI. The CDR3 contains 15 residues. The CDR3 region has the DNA TGTGCCAGCAGGGGCGACAGAAGCTCCTACAATGAGCAGTTCTTC. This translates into CASRGDRSSYNEQFF.

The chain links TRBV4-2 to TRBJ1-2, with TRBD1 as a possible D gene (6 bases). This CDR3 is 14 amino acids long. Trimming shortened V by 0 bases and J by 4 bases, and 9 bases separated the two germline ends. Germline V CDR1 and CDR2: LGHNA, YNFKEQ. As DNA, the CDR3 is TGTGCCAGCAGCCAAGACGGGGGGCCCTATGGCTACACCTTC. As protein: CASSQDGGPYGYTF.

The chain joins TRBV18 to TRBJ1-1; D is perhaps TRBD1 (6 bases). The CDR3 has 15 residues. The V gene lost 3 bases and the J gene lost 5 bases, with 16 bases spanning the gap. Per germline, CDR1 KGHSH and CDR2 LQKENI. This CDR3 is CASSPKDRSETEAFF. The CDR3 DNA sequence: TGTGCCAGCTCACCTAAAGACAGGAGTGAGACTGAAGCTTTCTTT.

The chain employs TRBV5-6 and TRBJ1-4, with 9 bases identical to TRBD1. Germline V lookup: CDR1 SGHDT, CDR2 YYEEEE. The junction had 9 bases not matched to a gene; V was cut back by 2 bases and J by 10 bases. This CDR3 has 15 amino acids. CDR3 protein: CASSLVGDRAGKLFF. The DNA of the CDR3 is TGTGCCAGCAGCTTAGTCGGGGACAGGGCCGGAAAACTGTTTTTT.

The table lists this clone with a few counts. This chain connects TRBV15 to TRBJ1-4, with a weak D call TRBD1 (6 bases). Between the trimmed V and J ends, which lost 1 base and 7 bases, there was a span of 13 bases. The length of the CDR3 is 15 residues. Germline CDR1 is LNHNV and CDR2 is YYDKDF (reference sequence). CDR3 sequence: CATSRGGTGSEKLFF. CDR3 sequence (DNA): TGTGCCACCAGCAGAGGAGGCACAGGGAGTGAAAAACTGTTTTTT.

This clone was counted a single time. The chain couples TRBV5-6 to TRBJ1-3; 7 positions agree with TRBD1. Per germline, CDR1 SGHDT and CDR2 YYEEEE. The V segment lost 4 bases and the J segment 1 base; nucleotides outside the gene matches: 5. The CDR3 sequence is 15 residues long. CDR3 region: CASSQTGFSGNTIYF. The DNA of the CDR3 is TGTGCCAGCAGCCAGACAGGGTTTTCTGGAAACACCATATATTTT.

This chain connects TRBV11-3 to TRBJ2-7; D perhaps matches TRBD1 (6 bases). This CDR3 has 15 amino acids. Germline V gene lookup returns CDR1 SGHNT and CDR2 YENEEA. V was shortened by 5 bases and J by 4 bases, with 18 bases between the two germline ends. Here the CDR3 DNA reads TGTGCCAGCAGCCCCGACTTGGGGGCCGAATACGAGCAGTACTTC. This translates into CASSPDLGAEYEQYF.

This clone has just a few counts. For the CDR3, the DNA is TGTGCCAGCAGCCTCACGCGGGGACTAGGAAGGTATTTT. Translated, it gives CASSLTRGLGRYF. The chain recombines TRBV3-1 (or the pseudogene TRBV3-2) with TRBJ1-3; D is perhaps TRBD1 (5 bases). CDR1 is LGHDT, CDR2 YNNKEL, per germline (reference sequence). The CDR3 has 13 amino acids. V lost 4 bases to trimming and J lost 16 bases, with 20 bases between them.

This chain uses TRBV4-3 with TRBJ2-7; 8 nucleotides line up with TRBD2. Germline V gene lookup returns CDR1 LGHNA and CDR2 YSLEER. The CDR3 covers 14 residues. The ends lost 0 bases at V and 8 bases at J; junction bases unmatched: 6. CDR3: CASSQDIERGQQYF. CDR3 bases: TGCGCCAGCAGCCAAGATATAGAGCGGGGGCAGCAGTACTTC.